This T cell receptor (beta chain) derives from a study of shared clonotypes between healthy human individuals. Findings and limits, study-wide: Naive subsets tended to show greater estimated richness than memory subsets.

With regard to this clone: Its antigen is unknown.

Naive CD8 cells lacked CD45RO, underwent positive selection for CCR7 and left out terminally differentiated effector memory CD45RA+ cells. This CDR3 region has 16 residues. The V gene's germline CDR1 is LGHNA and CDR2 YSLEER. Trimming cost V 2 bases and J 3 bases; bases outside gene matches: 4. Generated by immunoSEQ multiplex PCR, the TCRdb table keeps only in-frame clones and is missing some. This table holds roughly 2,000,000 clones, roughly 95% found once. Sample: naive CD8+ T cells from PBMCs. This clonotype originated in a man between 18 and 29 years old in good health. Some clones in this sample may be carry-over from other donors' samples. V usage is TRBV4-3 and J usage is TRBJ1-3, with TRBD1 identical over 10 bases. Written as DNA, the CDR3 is TGCGCCAGCAGCCAACAGGACAGGGGGTTTGGAAACACCATATATTTT. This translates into CASSQQDRGFGNTIYF.